This T cell receptor (beta chain) was found in a study of response to subunit inactivated influenza vaccine. Findings of the study overall: With each seasonal influenza vaccination, the authors suggested, few new T cells are recruited.

Trimming removed 2 bases from V and 4 bases from J, with 14 bases in between. In germline, CDR1 is MNHEY, CDR2 SMNVEV (reference sequence). This CDR3 spans 15 amino acids. This clonotype has a handful of counts. Its antigen is undetermined. TCRdb used MiXCR to reprocess the RT-PCR reads, holding one entry per CDR3 protein. The sample comprises around 540,000 distinct CDR3 sequences, roughly 12% of which are singletons, and roughly 10% rests with the top ten. Sequencing used PBMCs from blood, obtained on the day of vaccination. This TCR came from a man aged 50 or older who received an inactivated influenza vaccine. This chain connects TRBV27 to TRBJ2-5; D is uncertain. For the CDR3, the DNA is TGTGCCAGCAGTTTAGGAACGCTGCCACGAGAGACCCAGTACTTC. This codes for CASSLGTLPRETQYF.